These 28 T cell receptor beta chains were all obtained from the same sample, sequenced in a study of blood T cells in healthy people across ages. For the second PCR, which ran for about 6 to 11 cycles, a sample-barcoded 5' primer and a J-beta primer mix were used. TCRdb recomputed calls from the 5' RACE reads with MiXCR, one row per CDR3 protein. This sample yields about 970,000 distinct CDR3 sequences, of which 45% to 60% are seen a single time; 20% to 25% belongs to the top ten. Sequenced sample: blood. The receptor source for this set is a woman aged 55-69 years in good health.

This clonotype showed up just a few times. The rearrangement uses TRBV6-5 and TRBJ2-7; TRBD1 matches 9 bases. This CDR3 has 13 residues. Germline V gives CDR1 MNHEY, CDR2 SVGAGI. V lost 6 bases, J lost 2 bases, and 2 bases stayed unmatched. This CDR3 reads CASRDRGPYEQYF. The CDR3 DNA reads TGTGCCAGCAGGGACAGGGGCCCCTACGAGCAGTACTTC.

The gene calls are TRBV20-1 and TRBJ1-5, with D perhaps TRBD1 (5 bases). V lost 6 bases and J lost 4, with 10 bases in between. This CDR3 contains 12 residues. CDR1 is DFQATT, CDR2 SNEGSKA, per germline (reference sequence). CDR3 sequence reads: CSANRLNQPQHF. The CDR3 DNA reads as TGCAGTGCAAACAGGTTAAATCAGCCCCAGCATTTT.

The CDR3 nucleotides are TGCAGTGTCGCAGCCGGGACATCCAAGCGGTACACCTTC. This translates into CSVAAGTSKRYTF. The chain carries TRBV20-1 and TRBJ1-2, with D possibly being TRBD1 (6 bases). V gave up 7 bases and J gave up 11 bases, with 23 bases separating them. Germline assignment: CDR1 DFQATT and CDR2 SNEGSKA (reference sequence). CDR3 length: 13 amino acids.

The table lists this clonotype with many counts. The rearrangement uses TRBV7-6 and TRBJ2-3; tentatively, D is TRBD2 (6 bases). The V and J ends lost 1 base and 3 bases respectively, with 11 bases between them. The CDR3 is 15 residues long. The germline gives CDR1 SGHVS, CDR2 FNYEAQ. CDR3 residues: CASSLVLSGTDTQYF. The CDR3 region has the DNA TGTGCCAGCAGCTTAGTGTTGAGCGGGACAGATACGCAGTATTTT.

The chain links TRBV20-1 to TRBJ1-6; tentative D call: TRBD1 (5 bases). Trimming shortened V by 2 bases and J by 7 bases, and 15 bases separated the two germline ends. The CDR3 length is 15 residues. Germline V gene sequence: CDR1 DFQATT, CDR2 SNEGSKA (reference sequence). CDR3 bases: TGCAGTGCTAGAACCCCGGGCAGGGTCAATTCACCCCTCCACTTT. It codes for CSARTPGRVNSPLHF.

The chain is built from TRBV7-2 and TRBJ2-4; D remains ambiguous. The germline V gene encodes CDR1 SGHTA and CDR2 FQGNSA. V lost 1 base and J 1 base, leaving 11 bases between the germline ends. CDR3 size: 16 residues. The CDR3 DNA reads as TGTGCCAGCAGCTTAGGGCGGTTTAGTGCCAAAAACATTCAGTACTTC. Protein sequence: CASSLGRFSAKNIQYF.

There are many counts of this clonotype. The J gene is TRBJ2-3, the V gene TRBV5-6; D is undetermined. From germline, CDR1 is SGHDT and CDR2 YYEEEE. V shed 7 bases and J shed 3 bases, with 15 bases lying between them. The CDR3 extends over 14 amino acids. CDR3 sequence reads: CASGWGSATDTQYF. The DNA for the CDR3 is TGTGCCAGCGGTTGGGGATCTGCGACAGATACGCAGTATTTT.

This clonotype occurred a few times. J is TRBJ2-5 and V is TRBV11-2; possible D gene TRBD1, 6 bases. CDR3 length: 14 amino acids. Germline V gene lookup returns CDR1 SGHAT and CDR2 FQNNGV. Trimming shortened V by 5 bases and J by 13 bases, and 23 bases separated the two germline ends. The CDR3 DNA reads as TGTGCCAGCAGCGTCAACCCAACCGGGACAAGTCCGTACTTC. Its translation: CASSVNPTGTSPYF.

The chain uses TRBV7-2 and TRBJ1-5; D is undetermined. Trimming pared 4 bases from V and 4 bases from J, leaving 14 bases between. The CDR3 runs 15 residues. CDR1 SGHTA and CDR2 FQGNSA come from the germline V gene. The CDR3 DNA reads as TGTGCCAGCAGCTCCGACCCCGGCGGGAATCAGCCCCAGCATTTT. The encoded protein is CASSSDPGGNQPQHF. Together with reference TRBV7-2 and TRBJ1-5, the CDR3 gives the full variable domain: GAGVSQSPSNKVTEKGKDVELRCDPISGHTALYWYRQSLGQGLEFLIYFQGNSAPDKSGLPSDRFSAERTGGSVSTLTIQRTQQEDSAVYLCASSSDPGGNQPQHFGDGTRLSIL.

The rearrangement joins TRBV5-6 to TRBJ1-5, with a tentative D call TRBD1 (5 bases). The CDR3 contains 15 residues. V gave up 0 bases and J gave up 6 bases, with 13 bases separating them. Germline V CDR1 and CDR2: SGHDT, YYEEEE. CDR3 region: CASSLAGGSGQPQHF. The CDR3 DNA follows: TGTGCCAGCAGCTTGGCCGGGGGTTCGGGTCAGCCCCAGCATTTT.

The V and J genes are TRBV18 and TRBJ2-1; the D is unclear. Germline V gene sequence: CDR1 KGHSH, CDR2 LQKENI. This CDR3 spans 15 amino acids. Trimming stripped 2 bases from V and 4 bases from J, with 12 bases between. The CDR3: CASSPTPLLYNEQFF. In nucleotides, the CDR3 is TGTGCCAGCTCACCAACACCCCTATTATACAATGAGCAGTTCTTC.

The rearrangement uses TRBV12-3 or TRBV12-4 and TRBJ2-2, with TRBD2 identical over 9 bases. V lost 7 bases to trimming and J lost 5 bases; unmatched junction nucleotides: 5. This CDR3 spans 14 amino acids. The DNA for the CDR3 is TGTGCCAGCACAATAGCGGGAGATACCGGGGAGCTGTTTTTT. Its translation: CASTIAGDTGELFF.

This clonotype has a handful of counts. The gene calls are TRBV28 and TRBJ2-4; D gene ambiguous. V shed 5 bases and J shed 0 bases, with 17 bases lying between them. Germline-derived CDR1 and CDR2 are MDHEN and SYDVKM. This CDR3 spans 17 amino acids. CDR3 protein: CASSPPSGRIAKNIQYF. Here the CDR3 DNA reads TGTGCCAGCAGTCCACCCTCTGGGCGAATAGCCAAAAACATTCAGTACTTC.

Only a few counts were recorded for this clonotype. The rearrangement links TRBV12-3 or TRBV12-4 to TRBJ2-7; TRBD1 agrees at 8 bases. After removal of 6 bases from V and 2 bases from J, the junction contained 6 bases not matched to a gene. This CDR3 comprises 14 residues. The CDR3 DNA is TGTGCCAGCAGACGGACAGGGACTCCCTACGAGCAGTACTTC. It encodes CASRRTGTPYEQYF.

This clonotype was seen a handful of times. The rearrangement joins TRBV12-3 or TRBV12-4 to TRBJ2-6; TRBD1 matches 8 bases. The trim removed 6 bases at V and 0 bases at J, leaving 7 bases unmatched. The CDR3 extends over 17 amino acids. The CDR3: CASSRGTGFSGANVLTF. The CDR3 DNA follows: TGTGCCAGCAGCAGAGGGACAGGCTTCTCTGGGGCCAACGTCCTGACTTTC.

The chain recombines TRBV3-1 with TRBJ2-7; 8 bases map to TRBD1. V lost 5 bases to trimming and J lost 2 bases; unmatched junction nucleotides: 8. Per germline, CDR1 LGHDT and CDR2 YNNKEL (reference sequence). The CDR3 extends over 15 amino acids. The CDR3 bases are TGTGCCAGCAGCATCCGGGACAGGAGTCCCTACGAGCAGTACTTC. Its protein is CASSIRDRSPYEQYF.

The genes are TRBV12-3 or TRBV12-4 and TRBJ2-7, with TRBD2 identical over 13 bases. The J call could be wrong; TRBJ2-5 is a better fit for the DNA end. The CDR3 covers 17 residues. The CDR3 is CASSLPRTSGGEETQYF. In DNA form, the CDR3 reads TGTGCCAGCAGTTTACCCCGGACTAGCGGGGGTGAAGAGACCCAGTACTTC.

This clonotype was detected once. V gene TRBV28 combines with J gene TRBJ2-4, with 11 bases matching TRBD2. Per germline, CDR1 MDHEN and CDR2 SYDVKM. The length of the CDR3 is 17 residues. The V segment lost 0 bases and the J segment 13 bases; nucleotides outside the gene matches: 14. CDR3: CASSLWSSGRTSGEQYF. The CDR3 nucleotides read TGTGCCAGCAGTTTATGGTCTAGCGGGAGGACGTCCGGGGAGCAGTACTTC.

This rearrangement joins TRBV7-2 to TRBJ1-1; D may be TRBD1 (6 bases). V was trimmed by 4 bases and J by 3 bases, leaving 18 bases between them. CDR1 SGHTA and CDR2 FQGNSA come from the germline V gene. The length of the CDR3 is 16 residues. DNA for the CDR3: TGTGCCAGCAGCTCTAGGAAGGGCAGGGGCGACACTGAAGCTTTCTTT. It encodes CASSSRKGRGDTEAFF.

This clonotype was counted between two and nine times. V is TRBV28 and J is TRBJ2-7, with unresolved D. Germline CDR1 MDHEN, CDR2 SYDVKM. The CDR3 loop spans 13 amino acids. V gave up 8 bases and J gave up 0 bases, with 11 bases separating them. The CDR3 protein is CASQDHFSYEQYF. The CDR3 DNA is TGTGCCAGCCAAGACCACTTCTCCTACGAGCAGTACTTC. The full variable domain, rest sourced from reference TRBV28 and TRBJ2-7, is DVKVTQSSRYLVKRTGEKVFLECVQDMDHENMFWYRQDPGLGLRLIYFSYDVKMKEKGDIPEGYSVSREKKERFSLILESASTNQTSMYLCASQDHFSYEQYFGPGTRLTVT.

This clonotype appeared a single time. A clone one base away is much larger, so this may be a read error. The chain couples TRBV4-1 to TRBJ2-4, with a weak D call TRBD1 (6 bases). Germline CDR1 MGHRA, CDR2 YSYEKL. The CDR3 runs 16 residues. The CDR3 bases are TGCGCCGGCAGCCAAGTTATCGGGACAACCAAAAACATTCAGTACTTC. Translation: CAGSQVIGTTKNIQYF.

This chain connects TRBV21-1 to TRBJ2-5; the D call TRBD1 from the table was never checked on the DNA. TRBV21-1 has pseudogene status. CDR3 length: 15 residues. This chain's CDR3 is CASSSRDRNQETQYF. CDR3 DNA sequence: TGTGCCAGCAGCTCCCGGGACAGAAACCAAGAGACCCAGTACTTC.

This clonotype was seen a few times. This rearrangement joins TRBV29-1 to TRBJ2-6; 14 bases are shared with TRBD2. The CDR3 sequence is 16 residues long. Germline-derived CDR1 and CDR2 are SQVTM and ANQGSEA. Trimming at V came to 6 bases and at J to 2 bases, leaving 3 bases not matched to a gene. The CDR3 reads CSVPGLAGAGANVLTF. Here the CDR3 DNA reads TGCAGCGTGCCGGGACTAGCGGGAGCTGGGGCCAACGTCCTGACTTTC.

This clonotype was observed a handful of times. This chain uses TRBV28 with TRBJ2-5; TRBD1 might be the D (6 bases). The CDR3 is made up of 14 amino acids. Germline CDR1 and CDR2: MDHEN and SYDVKM. V was clipped by 2 bases and J by 7 bases, with 14 bases between them. This chain's CDR3 is CASSLVQGKGTQYF. CDR3 sequence (DNA): TGTGCCAGCAGTTTAGTTCAGGGGAAAGGGACCCAGTACTTC.

This clonotype was picked up a small number of times. This chain connects TRBV6-5 to TRBJ2-5, with a weak D call TRBD1 (6 bases). Germline CDR1 and CDR2: MNHEY and SVGAGI. This CDR3 region has 15 residues. The germline V and J ends were trimmed by 2 bases and 1 base, with 11 bases remaining between them. CDR3 residues: CASSYAGTFQETQYF. CDR3 nucleotide sequence: TGTGCCAGCAGTTACGCAGGGACATTCCAAGAGACCCAGTACTTC.

This clonotype has a handful of counts. The chain joins TRBV28 to TRBJ1-2; 8 bases map to TRBD1. V lost 2 bases to trimming and J lost 8 bases; unmatched junction nucleotides: 7. Germline-derived CDR1 and CDR2 are MDHEN and SYDVKM. CDR3 length: 14 residues. The chain's CDR3 is CASSLAATGGGYTF. Written as DNA, the CDR3 is TGTGCCAGCAGTTTAGCGGCCACAGGGGGAGGCTACACCTTC.

The V call is TRBV7-9, the J call TRBJ2-1; TRBD2 might be the D (5 bases). In germline, CDR1 is SEHNR, CDR2 FQNEAQ (reference sequence). This CDR3 contains 14 residues. Trimming took 5 bases from V and 4 from J, leaving 12 bases between them. The CDR3 DNA is TGTGCCAGCAGCCATAGTGGAGGTTACAATGAGCAGTTCTTC. It is translated as CASSHSGGYNEQFF.

The chain combines TRBV6-6 with TRBJ1-2; unclear D gene. V was shortened by 6 bases and J by 6 bases, with 14 bases between the two germline ends. Germline V gene lookup returns CDR1 MNHNY and CDR2 SVGAGI (reference sequence). CDR3 length: 13 residues. CDR3 in amino acids: CASRLEDANGYTF. The CDR3 DNA reads TGTGCCAGCAGACTCGAGGATGCGAATGGCTACACCTTC.